Listed below are T cell receptor beta chains from one sample, sequenced in a study of blood T cell repertoires in COVID-19. Using immunoSEQ multiplex PCR, the repertoire was profiled, and TCRdb retains in-frame clones only, with some absent. The table includes over 100,000 clones, roughly 91% detected once. Source material: peripheral blood. These receptors were taken from a man aged 55-75 years with COVID-19, enrolled during active disease. The conserved cysteine and the conserved F or W are not part of the CDR3 here. The listing skips clone size in some rows; elsewhere it reads once, few, many or a size class.

j_call | v_call | clone_size | cdr3_aa
TRBJ1-2 | TRBV6-1 | . | ASSEDGTGYGYT
TRBJ1-6 | TRBV9 | . | ASSLRTEPSPLH
TRBJ2-3 | TRBV7-6 | . | ASSPQSAGGVPDTQY
TRBJ2-7 | TRBV3-1/TRBV3-2 | . | ASSPTKPTGTGGRQY
TRBJ2-5 | TRBV25-1 | . | ASSRRGGRGVETQY
TRBJ1-4 | TRBV14 | . | ASSQDPRAGRPTREKLF
TRBJ2-1 | TRBV7-2 | . | ASSPGQGAFNEQF
TRBJ1-2 | TRBV5-1 | . | ASSLEIGALYGYT
TRBJ1-1 | TRBV27 | . | ASSLSGTGDSNTEAF
TRBJ2-3 | TRBV28 | . | ASSYSGGTDTQY
TRBJ1-3 | TRBV25-1 | . | ASSDPRTGSGNTIY
TRBJ1-1 | TRBV6-5 | . | ASSSGAMNTEAF
TRBJ1-1 | TRBV10-3 | . | AISVGQGMNTEAF
TRBJ1-2 | TRBV3-1/TRBV3-2 | . | ASSQDEQGSDYGYT
TRBJ2-1 | TRBV7-3 | . | ASSLKQGRGNEQF
TRBJ2-5 | TRBV7-3 | . | ASSVGLAGVETQY
TRBJ2-7 | TRBV6-2/TRBV6-3 | . | ASSYGGTLSYEQY
TRBJ1-6 | TRBV9 | . | ASSVDGQAGNSPLH
TRBJ1-5 | TRBV12-3/TRBV12-4 | . | ASRGATGQPQH
TRBJ1-5 | TRBV9 | . | ASSETGFGQPQH
TRBJ1-2 | TRBV27 | once | ASSSQGHSRAGGYT
TRBJ2-1 | TRBV9 | . | ASSGGNYYNEQF
TRBJ1-5 | TRBV19 | few | ATSPDRGASPQH
TRBJ2-2 | TRBV11-2 | . | ASSLSRDRGPGELF
TRBJ1-2 | TRBV5-2 | . | AINHLGEYERTYGYT
TRBJ1-2 | TRBV5-6 | . | ASSQAQRGTDST
TRBJ2-7 | TRBV7-6 | . | ASSPGTGVYEQY
TRBJ2-1 | TRBV3-1/TRBV3-2 | . | ASQRGGGPSYNEQF
TRBJ2-4 | TRBV10-3 | . | AISDGTEGGQY
TRBJ2-7 | TRBV5-8 | . | ASSLSRNSYEQY
TRBJ2-5 | TRBV7-2 | . | ASSRGGRGETQY
TRBJ1-6 | TRBV5-1 | once | ASSPYGGTYNSPLH
TRBJ2-3 | TRBV7-9 | . | ASSLRLAADTQY
TRBJ1-3 | TRBV7-8 | . | ASSQREINTIY
TRBJ1-4 | TRBV3-1/TRBV3-2 | . | ASSQDPGRGEKLF
TRBJ2-1 | TRBV29-1 | . | SVGTGLGYNEQF
TRBJ2-4 | TRBV27 | . | ASSPYRDTVQY
TRBJ1-2 | TRBV2 | . | ASSDPTIGGYT
TRBJ2-3 | TRBV5-4 | . | ASSLAGGRADTQY
TRBJ2-5 | TRBV5-1 | . | ASSRASLQETQY
TRBJ1-5 | TRBV6-2/TRBV6-3 | few | ASSSTRSNQPQH
TRBJ2-2 | TRBV19 | . | ATAETGGSGELF
TRBJ1-1 | TRBV7-8 | . | ASTPVGAGINTEAF
TRBJ1-3 | TRBV6-6 | . | ASEQGRSSGNTIY
TRBJ2-3 | TRBV7-3 | . | ASSLNSGGDTQY
TRBJ1-2 | TRBV6-2/TRBV6-3 | . | ASTPSTGAGYT